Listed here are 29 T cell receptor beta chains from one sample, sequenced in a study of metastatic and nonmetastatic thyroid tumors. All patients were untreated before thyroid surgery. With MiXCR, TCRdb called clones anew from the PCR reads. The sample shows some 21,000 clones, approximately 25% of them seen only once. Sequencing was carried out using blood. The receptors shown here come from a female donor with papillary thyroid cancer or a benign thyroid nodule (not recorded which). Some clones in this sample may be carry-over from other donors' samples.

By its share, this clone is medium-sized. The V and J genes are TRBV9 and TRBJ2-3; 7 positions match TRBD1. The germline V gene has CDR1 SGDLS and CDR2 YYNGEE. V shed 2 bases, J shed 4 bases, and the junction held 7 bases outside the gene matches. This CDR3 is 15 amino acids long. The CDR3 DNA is TGTGCCAGCAGCGTCGACAGGGTTCGGGCAGATACGCAGTATTTT. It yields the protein CASSVDRVRADTQYF.

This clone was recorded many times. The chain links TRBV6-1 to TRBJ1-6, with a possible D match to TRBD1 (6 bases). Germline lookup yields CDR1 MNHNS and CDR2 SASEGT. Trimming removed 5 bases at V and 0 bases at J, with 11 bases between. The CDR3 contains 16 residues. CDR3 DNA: TGTGCCAGCAGTAGACAGGAGAGCTCCTATAATTCACCCCTCCACTTT. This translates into CASSRQESSYNSPLHF.

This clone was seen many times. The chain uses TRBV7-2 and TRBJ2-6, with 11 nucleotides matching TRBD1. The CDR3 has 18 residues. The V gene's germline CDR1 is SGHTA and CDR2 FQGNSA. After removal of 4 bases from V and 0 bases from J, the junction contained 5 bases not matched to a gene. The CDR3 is CASSSAGTGGSGANVLTF. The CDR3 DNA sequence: TGTGCCAGCAGCTCCGCCGGGACAGGGGGCTCTGGGGCCAACGTCCTGACTTTC.

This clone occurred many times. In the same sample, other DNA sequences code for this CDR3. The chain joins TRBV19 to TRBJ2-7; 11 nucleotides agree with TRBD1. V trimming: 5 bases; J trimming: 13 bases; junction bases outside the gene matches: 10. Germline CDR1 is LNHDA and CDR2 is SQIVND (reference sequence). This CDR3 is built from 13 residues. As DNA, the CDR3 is TGTGCCAGTAGTCCCTTAGCGGACAGGGGGCGCTACTTC. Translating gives CASSPLADRGRYF. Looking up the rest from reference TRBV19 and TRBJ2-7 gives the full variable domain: DGGITQSPKYLFRKEGQNVTLSCEQNLNHDAMYWYRQDPGQGLRLIYYSQIVNDFQKGDIAEGYSVSREKKESFPLTVTSAQKNPTAFYLCASSPLADRGRYFGPGTRLTVT.

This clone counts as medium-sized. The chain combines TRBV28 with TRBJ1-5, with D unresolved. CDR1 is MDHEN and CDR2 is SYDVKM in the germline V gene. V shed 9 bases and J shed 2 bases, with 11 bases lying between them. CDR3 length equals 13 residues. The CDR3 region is CASHDRGNQPQHF. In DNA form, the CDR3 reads TGTGCCAGTCACGATCGGGGCAATCAGCCCCAGCATTTT.

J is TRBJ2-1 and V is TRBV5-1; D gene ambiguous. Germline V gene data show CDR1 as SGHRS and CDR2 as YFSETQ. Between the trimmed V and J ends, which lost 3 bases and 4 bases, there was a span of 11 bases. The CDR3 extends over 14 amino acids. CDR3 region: CASSSQRPYNEQFF. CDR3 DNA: TGCGCCAGCAGCTCGCAACGGCCTTACAATGAGCAGTTCTTC.

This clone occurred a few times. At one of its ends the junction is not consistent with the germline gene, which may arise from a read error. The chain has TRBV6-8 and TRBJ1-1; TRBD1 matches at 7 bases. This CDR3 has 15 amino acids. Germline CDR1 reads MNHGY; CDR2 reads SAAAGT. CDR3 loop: CAISYEFQGDTEAFF. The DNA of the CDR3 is TGTGCCATCAGTTATGAGTTTCAGGGGGACACTGAAGCTTTCTTT.

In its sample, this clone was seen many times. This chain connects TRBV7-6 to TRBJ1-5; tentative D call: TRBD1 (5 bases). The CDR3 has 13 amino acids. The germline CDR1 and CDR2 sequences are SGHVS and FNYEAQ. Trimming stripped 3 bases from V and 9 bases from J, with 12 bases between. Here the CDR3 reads CASSFGTGPPQHF. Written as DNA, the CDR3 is TGTGCCAGCAGCTTTGGGACCGGTCCGCCCCAGCATTTT.

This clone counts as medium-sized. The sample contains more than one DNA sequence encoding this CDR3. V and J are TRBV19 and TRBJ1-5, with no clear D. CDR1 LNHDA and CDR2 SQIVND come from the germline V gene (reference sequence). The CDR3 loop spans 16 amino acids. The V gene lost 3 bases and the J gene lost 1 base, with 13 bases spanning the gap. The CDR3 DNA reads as TGTGCCAGTAGTATGTACAGTAGCACGAGCAATCAGCCCCAGCATTTT. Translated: CASSMYSSTSNQPQHF.

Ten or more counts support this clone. In nucleotides, the CDR3 is TGCAGTGCTAGAGATTATCGCCGGACAAGGAAAACTAACTATGGCTACACCTTC. It yields the protein CSARDYRRTRKTNYGYTF. The rearrangement uses TRBV20-1 and TRBJ1-2, with D perhaps TRBD1 (5 bases). Germline V gene data show CDR1 as DFQATT and CDR2 as SNEGSKA (reference sequence). The CDR3 extends over 18 amino acids. Between the trimmed V and J ends, which lost 0 bases and 0 bases, there was a span of 20 bases.

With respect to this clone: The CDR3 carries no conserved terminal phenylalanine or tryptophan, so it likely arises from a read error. The CDR3 region has the DNA TGTGCCAGCAGCTCTACAGGAGTCCAAGTGACCCAGTACGTC. It is translated as CASSSTGVQVTQYV. This rearrangement joins TRBV7-2 to TRBJ2-5; a possible D gene is TRBD1 (5 bases). The CDR3 spans 14 residues. The V gene's germline CDR1 is SGHTA and CDR2 FQGNSA.

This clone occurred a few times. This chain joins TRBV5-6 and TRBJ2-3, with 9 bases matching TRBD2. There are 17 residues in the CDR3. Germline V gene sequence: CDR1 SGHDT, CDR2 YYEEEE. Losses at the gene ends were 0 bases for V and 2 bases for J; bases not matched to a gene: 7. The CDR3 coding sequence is TGTGCCAGCAGCTTGGGGAGGACTAGCGTGATCACAGATACGCAGTATTTT. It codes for CASSLGRTSVITDTQYF.

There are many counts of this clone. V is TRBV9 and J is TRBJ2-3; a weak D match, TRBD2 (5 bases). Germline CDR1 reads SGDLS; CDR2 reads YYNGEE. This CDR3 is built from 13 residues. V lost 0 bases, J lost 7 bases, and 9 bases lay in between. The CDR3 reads CASSVASLNTQYF. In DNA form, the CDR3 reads TGTGCCAGCAGCGTAGCTAGCTTGAATACGCAGTATTTT.

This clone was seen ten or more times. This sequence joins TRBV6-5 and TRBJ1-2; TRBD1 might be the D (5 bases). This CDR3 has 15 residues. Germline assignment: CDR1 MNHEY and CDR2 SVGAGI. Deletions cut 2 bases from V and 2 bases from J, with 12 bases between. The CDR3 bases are TGTGCCAGCAGTTACGGGACGGGGCGGAACTATGGCTACACCTTC. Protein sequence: CASSYGTGRNYGYTF.

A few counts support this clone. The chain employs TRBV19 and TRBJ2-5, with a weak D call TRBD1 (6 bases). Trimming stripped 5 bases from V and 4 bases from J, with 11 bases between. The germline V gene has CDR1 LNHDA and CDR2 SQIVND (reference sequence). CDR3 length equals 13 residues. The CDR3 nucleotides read TGTGCCAGTAGTTTTCAACAGGGAGAGACCCAGTACTTC. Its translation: CASSFQQGETQYF.

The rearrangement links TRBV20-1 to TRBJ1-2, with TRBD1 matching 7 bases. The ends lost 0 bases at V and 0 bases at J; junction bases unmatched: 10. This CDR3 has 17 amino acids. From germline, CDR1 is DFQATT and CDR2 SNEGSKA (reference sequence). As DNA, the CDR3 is TGCAGTGCTAGAGATCCAAGGGGGCTCTTAGCTAACTATGGCTACACCTTC. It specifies CSARDPRGLLANYGYTF.

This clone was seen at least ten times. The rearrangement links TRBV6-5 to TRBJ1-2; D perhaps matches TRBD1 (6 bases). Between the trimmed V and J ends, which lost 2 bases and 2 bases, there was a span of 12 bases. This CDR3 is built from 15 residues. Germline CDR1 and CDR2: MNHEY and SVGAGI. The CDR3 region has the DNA TGTGCCAGCAGTTACCCTGAGGGACACAACTATGGCTACACCTTC. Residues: CASSYPEGHNYGYTF.

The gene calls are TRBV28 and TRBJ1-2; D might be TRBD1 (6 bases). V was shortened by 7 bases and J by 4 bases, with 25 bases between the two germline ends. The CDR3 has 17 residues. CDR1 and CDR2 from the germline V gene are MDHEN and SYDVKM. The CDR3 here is CASIVEPGGALSYGYTF. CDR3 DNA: TGTGCCAGCATTGTAGAACCCGGGGGGGCTCTATCCTATGGCTACACCTTC.

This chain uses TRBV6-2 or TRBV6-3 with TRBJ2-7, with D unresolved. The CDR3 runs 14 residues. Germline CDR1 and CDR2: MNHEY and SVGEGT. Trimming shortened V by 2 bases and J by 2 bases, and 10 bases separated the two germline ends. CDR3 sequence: CASSYGRLTYEQYF. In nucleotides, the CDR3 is TGTGCCAGCAGTTACGGTCGACTTACCTACGAGCAGTACTTC.

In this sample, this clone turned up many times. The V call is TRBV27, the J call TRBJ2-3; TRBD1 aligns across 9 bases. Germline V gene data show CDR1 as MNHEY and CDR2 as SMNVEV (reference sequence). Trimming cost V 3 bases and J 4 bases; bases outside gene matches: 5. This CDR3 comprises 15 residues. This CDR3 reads CASSFGTGWADTQYF. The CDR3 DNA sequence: TGTGCCAGCAGTTTCGGGACAGGGTGGGCAGATACGCAGTATTTT.

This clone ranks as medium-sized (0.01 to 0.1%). The CDR3 here is CASSAGTSGRMAGELFF. CDR3 in DNA: TGCGCCAGCAGCGCCGGGACTAGCGGGAGGATGGCCGGGGAGCTGTTTTTT. The rearrangement links TRBV5-1 to TRBJ2-2; 15 nucleotides align to TRBD2. This CDR3 contains 17 residues. V trimming: 4 bases; J trimming: 6 bases; junction bases outside the gene matches: 7. Germline CDR1 SGHRS, CDR2 YFSETQ.

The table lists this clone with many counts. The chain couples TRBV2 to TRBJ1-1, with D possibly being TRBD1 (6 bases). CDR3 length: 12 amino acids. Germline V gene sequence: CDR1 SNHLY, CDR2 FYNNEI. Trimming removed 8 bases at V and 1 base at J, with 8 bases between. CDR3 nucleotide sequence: TGTGCCAGCCGACAGGAGAACACTGAAGCTTTCTTT. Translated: CASRQENTEAFF.

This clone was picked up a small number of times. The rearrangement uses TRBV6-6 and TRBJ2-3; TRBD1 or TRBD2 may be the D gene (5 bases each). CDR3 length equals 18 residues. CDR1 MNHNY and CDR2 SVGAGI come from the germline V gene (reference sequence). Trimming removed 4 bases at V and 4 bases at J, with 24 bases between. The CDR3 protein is CASSFGMGDQSLSDTQYF. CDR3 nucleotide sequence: TGTGCCAGCAGTTTCGGAATGGGGGACCAGAGCTTATCAGATACGCAGTATTTT.

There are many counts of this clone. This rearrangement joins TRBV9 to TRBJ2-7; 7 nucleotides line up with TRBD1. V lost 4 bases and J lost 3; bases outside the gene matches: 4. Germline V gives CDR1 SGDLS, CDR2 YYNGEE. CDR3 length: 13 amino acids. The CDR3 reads CASSTGTDYEQYF. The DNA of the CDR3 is TGTGCCAGCAGCACCGGGACAGACTACGAGCAGTACTTC.

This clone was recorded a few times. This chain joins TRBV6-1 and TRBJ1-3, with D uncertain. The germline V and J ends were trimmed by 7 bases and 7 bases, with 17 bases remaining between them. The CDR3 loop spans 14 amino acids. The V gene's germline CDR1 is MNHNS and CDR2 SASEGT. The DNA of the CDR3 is TGTGCCAGCACCCTGACCTCGGCGGGGAACACCATATATTTT. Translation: CASTLTSAGNTIYF.

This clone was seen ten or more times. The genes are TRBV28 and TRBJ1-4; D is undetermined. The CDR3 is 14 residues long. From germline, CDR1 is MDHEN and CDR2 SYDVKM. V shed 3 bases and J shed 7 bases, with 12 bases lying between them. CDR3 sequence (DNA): TGTGCCAGCAGTTTTACGGGAGAGATTGAAAAACTGTTTTTT. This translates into CASSFTGEIEKLFF.

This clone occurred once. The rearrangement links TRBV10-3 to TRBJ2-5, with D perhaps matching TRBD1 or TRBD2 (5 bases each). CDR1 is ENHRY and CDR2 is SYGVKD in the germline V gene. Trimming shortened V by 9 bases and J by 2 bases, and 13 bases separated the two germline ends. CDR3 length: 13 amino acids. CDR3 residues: CAMQAEGQETQYF. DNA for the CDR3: TGTGCCATGCAGGCCGAGGGGCAAGAGACCCAGTACTTC.

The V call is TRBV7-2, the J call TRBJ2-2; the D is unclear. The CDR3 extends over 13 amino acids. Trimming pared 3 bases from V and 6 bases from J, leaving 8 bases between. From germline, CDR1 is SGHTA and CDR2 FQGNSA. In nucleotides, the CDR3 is TGTGCCAGCAGCTTTCGGTTGCCCGGGGAGCTGTTTTTT. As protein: CASSFRLPGELFF. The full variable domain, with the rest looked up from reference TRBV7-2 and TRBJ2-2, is GAGVSQSPSNKVTEKGKDVELRCDPISGHTALYWYRQSLGQGLEFLIYFQGNSAPDKSGLPSDRFSAERTGGSVSTLTIQRTQQEDSAVYLCASSFRLPGELFFGEGSRLTVL.

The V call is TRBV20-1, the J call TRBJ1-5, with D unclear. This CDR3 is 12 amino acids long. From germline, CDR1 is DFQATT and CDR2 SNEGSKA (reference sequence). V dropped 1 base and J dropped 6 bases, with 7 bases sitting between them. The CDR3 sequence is CSARVGSQPQHF. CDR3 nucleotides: TGCAGTGCTAGAGTGGGGAGTCAGCCCCAGCATTTT.